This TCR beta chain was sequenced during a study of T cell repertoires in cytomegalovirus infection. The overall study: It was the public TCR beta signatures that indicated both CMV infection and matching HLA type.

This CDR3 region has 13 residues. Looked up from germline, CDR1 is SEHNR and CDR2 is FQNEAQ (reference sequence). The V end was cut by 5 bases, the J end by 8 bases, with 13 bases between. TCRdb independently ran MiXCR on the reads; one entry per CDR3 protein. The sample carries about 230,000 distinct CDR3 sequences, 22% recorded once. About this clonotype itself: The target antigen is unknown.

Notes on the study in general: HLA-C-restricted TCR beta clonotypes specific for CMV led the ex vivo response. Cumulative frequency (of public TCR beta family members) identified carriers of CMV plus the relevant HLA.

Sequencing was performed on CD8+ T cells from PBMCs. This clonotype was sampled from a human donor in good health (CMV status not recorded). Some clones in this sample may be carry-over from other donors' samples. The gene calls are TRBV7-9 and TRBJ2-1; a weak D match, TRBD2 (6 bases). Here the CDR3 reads CASSKGAGYEQFF. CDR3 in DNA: TGTGCCAGCAGCAAAGGGGCGGGATATGAGCAGTTCTTC.